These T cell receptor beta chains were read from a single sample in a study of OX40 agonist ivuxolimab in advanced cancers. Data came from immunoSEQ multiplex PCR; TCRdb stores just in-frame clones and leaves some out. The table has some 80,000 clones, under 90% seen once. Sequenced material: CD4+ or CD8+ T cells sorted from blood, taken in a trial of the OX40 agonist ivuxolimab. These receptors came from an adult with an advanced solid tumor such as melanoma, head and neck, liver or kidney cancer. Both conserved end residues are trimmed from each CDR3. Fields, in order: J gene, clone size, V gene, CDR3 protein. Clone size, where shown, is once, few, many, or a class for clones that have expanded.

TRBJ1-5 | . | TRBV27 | ASPQGYDNQPQH
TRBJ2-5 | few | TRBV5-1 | ASSPRTSGDQETQY
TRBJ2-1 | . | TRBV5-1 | ASRKGQGDEQF
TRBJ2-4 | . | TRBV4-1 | ASSHPWTGLAKNIQY
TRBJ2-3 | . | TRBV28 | ASSSYKRLAGGQY
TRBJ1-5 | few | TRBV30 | AWSVSWTGNQPQH
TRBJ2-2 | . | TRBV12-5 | ASGLGTLGLAGRETGELF
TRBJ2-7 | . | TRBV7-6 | ASSYPGPSAEQY
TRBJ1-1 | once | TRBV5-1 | ASSPWTGGNTEAF
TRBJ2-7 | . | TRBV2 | ASRGTGMAYEQY
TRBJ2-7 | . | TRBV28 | ASSSARRGVSYEQY
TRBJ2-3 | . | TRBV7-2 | ASSLAATGASTDTQY
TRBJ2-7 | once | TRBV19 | ASSWSGLGEQY
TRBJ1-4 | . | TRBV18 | ASSPEGLGKLF
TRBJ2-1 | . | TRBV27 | ASTNLAGGYNEQF
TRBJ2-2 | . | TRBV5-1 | ASSLDRPTGELF
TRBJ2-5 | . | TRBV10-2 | ASSDSRRAETQY
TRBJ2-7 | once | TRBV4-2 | ASSRGLDSEQY
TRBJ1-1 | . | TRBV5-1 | ASSSPGQNTEAF
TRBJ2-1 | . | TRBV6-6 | ATTRSSGGGGEQF
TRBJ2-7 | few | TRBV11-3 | ASSFTGDSYEQY
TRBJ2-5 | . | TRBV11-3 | ASSLMDRQTQY
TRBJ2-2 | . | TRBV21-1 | ASRTPSRAGGPGGELF